Below, 7 T cell receptor beta chains from the same sample are listed, as sequenced in a study of T-cell memory formation after mild COVID-19. TCRdb itself ran the 5' RACE reads through MiXCR, one entry per CDR3 protein. The repertoire has fewer than 350,000 distinct CDR3 sequences, over 7% of them found once; the top ten carry 20% to 25%. Material for sequencing was PBMCs or a T cell subset sorted from them (not recorded which). These receptors were collected from a man between 18 and 29 years old who had mild COVID-19 (a few samples of this study predate the infection). Cell type and time point are not known.

This clonotype was found many times. The rearrangement links TRBV10-3 to TRBJ2-7; 7 bases are shared with TRBD2. The J segment lost 5 bases and the V segment lost 8 bases, leaving 9 bases of the junction unmatched. CDR3 length: 13 amino acids. The germline V gene has CDR1 ENHRY and CDR2 SYGVKD. DNA of the CDR3: TGTGCCATCGGGGGGGTGGGAGAGGACGAGCAGTACGTC. Translating gives CAIGGVGEDEQYV.

This clonotype occurred many times. The chain couples TRBV3-1 to TRBJ2-3; TRBD1 aligns across 8 bases. The germline V gene has CDR1 LGHDT and CDR2 YNNKEL (reference sequence). The CDR3 sequence is 17 residues long. The trim removed 4 bases at V and 9 bases at J, leaving 18 bases unmatched. CDR3 DNA sequence: TGTGCCAGCAGCCCTCGGACAGGGCGTGCCCTAAGGGCCACGCAGTATTTT. It codes for CASSPRTGRALRATQYF.

This clonotype was counted a few times. The V and J genes are TRBV5-5 and TRBJ2-7; 11 bases map to TRBD1. The CDR3 loop spans 14 amino acids. V trimming: 0 bases; J trimming: 10 bases; junction bases outside the gene matches: 6. Germline CDR1 reads SGHKS; CDR2 reads YYEKEE (reference sequence). CDR3 in DNA: TGTGCCAGCAGCTTGGATCCGGACAGGGGGCTCCAGTACGTC. It specifies CASSLDPDRGLQYV.

This clonotype was found many times. V and J are TRBV20-1 and TRBJ1-2; TRBD1 might be the D (6 bases). V gave up 4 bases and J gave up 4 bases, with 10 bases separating them. Germline V gene data show CDR1 as DFQATT and CDR2 as SNEGSKA (reference sequence). There are 12 residues in the CDR3. CDR3 residues: CSAKRGAYGYTF. CDR3 bases: TGCAGTGCTAAGAGGGGGGCCTATGGCTACACCTTC.

In this sample, this clonotype turned up a few times. The chain recombines TRBV7-2 with TRBJ2-7; TRBD1 matches 8 bases. J was trimmed by 6 bases and V by 2 bases; bases with no gene match: 6. The CDR3 runs to 14 residues. Per germline, CDR1 SGHTA and CDR2 FQGNSA. This CDR3 reads CASSLYDRGTEQYF. DNA for the CDR3: TGTGCCAGCAGCTTATACGACAGGGGAACCGAGCAGTACTTC.

This clonotype was counted a few times. V gene TRBV10-2 combines with J gene TRBJ1-2; D ambiguous. CDR1 WSHSY and CDR2 SAAADI come from the germline V gene. V dropped 2 bases and J dropped 1 base, with 8 bases sitting between them. The CDR3 spans 14 residues. The CDR3 coding sequence is TGCGCCAGCAGTGAGGCACGATTTAACTATGGCTACACCTTC. Translating gives CASSEARFNYGYTF.

This clonotype was counted at least ten times. The V gene is TRBV4-2, the J gene TRBJ2-2; 7 positions agree with TRBD1. The CDR3 is made up of 12 amino acids. The V gene's germline CDR1 is LGHNA and CDR2 YNFKEQ. The V gene end was trimmed by 7 bases and the J gene end by 6 bases; junction bases not matched to a gene: 2. CDR3 bases: TGTGCCAGCACCCAGGGGGCCGGGGAGCTGTTTTTT. As protein: CASTQGAGELFF.